This T cell receptor (beta chain) was sequenced in a study of Graves' ophthalmopathy and Graves' hyperthyroidism. Study conclusions and caveats: Blood samples also showed most expanded thyroid clonotypes exceeding 0.001 frequency.

This CDR3 is built from 15 residues. Trimming left V 5 bases short and J 0 bases short, with 11 bases between. This clonotype was seen ten or more times. Its cognate antigen is unknown. For repertoire sequencing, the TCR beta CDR3 regions were amplified from RNA transcripts. HTBI-primed first-round RT-PCR preceded second-round multiplex PCR. TCRdb redid the calling of the multiplex PCR reads with MiXCR, one entry per CDR3 protein. This table has hundreds of thousands of distinct CDR3 sequences, roughly 39% appearing once. The receptor was isolated from an adult man with Graves' ophthalmopathy. Sample: peripheral blood. The V call is TRBV12-3 or TRBV12-4, the J call TRBJ1-5, with D perhaps TRBD1 (6 bases). CDR3 sequence: CASSDLRGSNQPQHF. The CDR3 nucleotides read TGTGCCAGCAGTGACCTCAGGGGTAGCAATCAGCCCCAGCATTTT.